Shown below are 20 T cell receptor beta chains from a single sample sequenced in a study of cytomegalovirus exposure and HLA in healthy donors. It was with 60 Vbeta and 13 Jbeta primers that the PCR ran. Repertoires were generated with immunoSEQ multiplex PCR, while TCRdb's copy carries only in-frame clones and drops some. The table shows 130,000 to 150,000 clones, with around three quarters occurring only once. The sequenced sample was PBMCs. The receptors stem from a woman between 40 and 50 years old in good health and CMV-seronegative.

The chain carries TRBV6-5 and TRBJ2-7; tentatively, D is TRBD2 (6 bases). The length of the CDR3 is 13 residues. The V gene lost 6 bases and the J gene lost 1 base, with 10 bases spanning the gap. Germline V gene sequence: CDR1 MNHEY, CDR2 SVGAGI. This CDR3 reads CASRGGSSYEQYF. CDR3 DNA: TGTGCCAGCAGAGGAGGGTCGTCCTACGAGCAGTACTTC.

The CDR3 coding sequence is TGTGCCAGCTCACCATCCCCACAGGGGCGCAGCTATGGCTACACCTTC. Protein product: CASSPSPQGRSYGYTF. The chain has TRBV18 and TRBJ1-2, with 7 bases that match TRBD1. J gave up 4 bases and V 2 bases, and 10 bases lay outside the gene matches. Germline V gene data show CDR1 as KGHSH and CDR2 as LQKENI. There are 16 residues in the CDR3.

The chain uses TRBV7-9 and TRBJ1-2, with TRBD1 matching over 9 bases. The V gene end was trimmed by 7 bases and the J gene end by 13 bases; junction bases not matched to a gene: 13. The CDR3 length is 13 residues. Germline loops: CDR1 SEHNR, CDR2 FQNEAQ (reference sequence). This CDR3 is CASITSGQGSSTF. The CDR3 DNA reads as TGTGCCAGCATCACTTCGGGACAGGGCAGCTCCACCTTC.

The chain is built from TRBV29-1 and TRBJ2-7; 10 bases match TRBD1. Germline CDR1 SQVTM, CDR2 ANQGSEA. The CDR3 covers 14 residues. After removal of 5 bases from V and 0 bases from J, the junction contained 4 bases not matched to a gene. Written as DNA, the CDR3 is TGCAGCGTTAGGGGACAGGGGAGCTCCTACGAGCAGTACTTC. Protein product: CSVRGQGSSYEQYF.

J is TRBJ2-5 and V is TRBV15; 9 bases line up with TRBD2. V lost 1 base and J lost 1; bases outside the gene matches: 4. CDR3 length: 16 amino acids. Germline V gene sequence: CDR1 LNHNV, CDR2 YYDKDF (reference sequence). This CDR3 reads CATSRGLAVVQETQYF. The CDR3 DNA reads as TGTGCCACCAGCAGAGGACTAGCGGTGGTCCAAGAGACCCAGTACTTC.

The gene calls are TRBV2 and TRBJ2-1, with 11 nucleotides matching TRBD2. The CDR3 consists of 14 residues. With 6 bases clipped from V and 6 bases from J, the junction kept 4 bases outside the gene matches. CDR1 is SNHLY, CDR2 FYNNEI, per germline. CDR3 residues: CASRLAGGSNEQFF. CDR3 coding DNA: TGTGCCAGCAGGCTAGCGGGAGGCAGCAATGAGCAGTTCTTC.

This chain uses TRBV30 with TRBJ2-6, with 10 nucleotides matching TRBD1. The CDR3 has 24 amino acids. Trimming at V came to 5 bases and at J to 1 base, leaving 29 bases not matched to a gene. Germline-derived CDR1 and CDR2 are GTSNPN and SVGIG (reference sequence). The DNA for the CDR3 is TGTGCCTGGGGGGGACAGGGGCTAAATATTGACCGCCACCCCGATGCTTCTGGGGCCAACGTCCTGACTTTC. It specifies CAWGGQGLNIDRHPDASGANVLTF.

The sample holds one count of this clone. The rearrangement joins TRBV7-7 to TRBJ1-3; tentatively, D is TRBD1 (6 bases). The V gene's germline CDR1 is SSHAT and CDR2 FNYEAQ (reference sequence). The CDR3 covers 17 residues. V lost 1 base, J lost 0 bases, and 13 bases lay in between. CDR3 sequence reads: CASSLGWGPGSGNTIYF. The CDR3 nucleotides are TGTGCCAGCAGCTTAGGATGGGGGCCGGGCTCTGGAAACACCATATATTTT.

J is TRBJ1-2 and V is TRBV6-5, with D possibly matching TRBD1 (5 bases). The length of the CDR3 is 16 residues. The germline gives CDR1 MNHEY, CDR2 SVGAGI. Between the trimmed V and J ends, which lost 0 bases and 4 bases, there was a span of 15 bases. This chain's CDR3 is CASSYSNRRGSYGYTF. The CDR3 DNA follows: TGTGCCAGCAGTTACTCCAACAGGCGGGGAAGCTATGGCTACACCTTC.

This clone was seen more than once but under ten times. The chain combines TRBV10-1 with TRBJ1-5; D not resolved. Germline assignment: CDR1 WNHNN and CDR2 SYGVQD (reference sequence). V lost 5 bases and J lost 10, with 9 bases in between. The CDR3 runs 11 residues. CDR3 sequence reads: CASSSLLPQHF. The CDR3 DNA sequence: TGCGCCAGCAGTTCCTTACTCCCCCAGCATTTT.

J is TRBJ1-5 and V is TRBV19; D is perhaps TRBD1 (6 bases). Trimming stripped 5 bases from V and 5 bases from J, with 16 bases between. The CDR3 runs 15 residues. Germline V gene sequence: CDR1 LNHDA, CDR2 SQIVND (reference sequence). CDR3 in DNA: TGTGCCAGTAGTCCCGGTCCAGGGGCGTATCAGCCCCAGCATTTT. Translated: CASSPGPGAYQPQHF.

The chain has TRBV9 and TRBJ2-5, with 7 nucleotides matching TRBD1. Trimming cost V 0 bases and J 5 bases; bases outside gene matches: 1. Germline CDR1 reads SGDLS; CDR2 reads YYNGEE. This CDR3 is 13 amino acids long. The CDR3 is CASSVDRGETQYF. In DNA, the CDR3 is TGTGCCAGCAGCGTAGACAGGGGCGAGACCCAGTACTTC.

The chain is built from TRBV5-4 and TRBJ1-1; 7 nucleotides line up with TRBD1. The germline V gene encodes CDR1 SGHNT and CDR2 YYREEE (reference sequence). This CDR3 comprises 14 residues. V trimming: 0 bases; J trimming: 12 bases; junction bases outside the gene matches: 11. As DNA, the CDR3 is TGTGCCAGCAGCTTGGTTCCGACAGGGATCGTTTCTTTCTTT. Its protein is CASSLVPTGIVSFF.

The gene calls are TRBV10-3 and TRBJ1-4; 10 bases align to TRBD1. With 2 bases clipped from V and 8 bases from J, the junction kept 8 bases outside the gene matches. Germline V gives CDR1 ENHRY, CDR2 SYGVKD. The CDR3 totals 16 residues. In nucleotides, the CDR3 is TGTGCCATCAGTGAGAGACCCGGGACAGGGGCCGAAAAACTGTTTTTT. This translates into CAISERPGTGAEKLFF.

As regards this clone: Distinct nucleotide sequences in the sample also encode this CDR3. The chain recombines TRBV27 with TRBJ1-5, with D maybe TRBD1 (5 bases). CDR1 is MNHEY and CDR2 is SMNVEV in the germline V gene (reference sequence). The CDR3 consists of 14 residues. The germline V and J ends were trimmed by 3 bases and 3 bases, with 9 bases remaining between them. The CDR3 nucleotides are TGTGCCAGCAGTTTGCAGGGCCCCAATCAGCCCCAGCATTTT. It translates to CASSLQGPNQPQHF.

J is TRBJ1-5 and V is TRBV5-1; D is ambiguous. Per the germline V gene, CDR1 is SGHRS and CDR2 is YFSETQ. Trimming shortened V by 0 bases and J by 6 bases, and 10 bases separated the two germline ends. This CDR3 has 14 amino acids. The CDR3 loop reads CASSLEPSGQPQHF. The CDR3 DNA is TGCGCCAGCAGCTTGGAGCCGAGCGGTCAGCCCCAGCATTTT.

This clone was recorded a few times. The chain carries TRBV5-6 and TRBJ1-4, with D perhaps TRBD1 (6 bases). Trimming left V 4 bases short and J 6 bases short, with 16 bases between. This CDR3 comprises 15 residues. The germline gives CDR1 SGHDT, CDR2 YYEEEE. CDR3 residues: CASSRTQGRDEKLFF. CDR3 nucleotides: TGTGCCAGCAGCCGGACGCAGGGGAGGGATGAAAAACTGTTTTTT.

CDR3 sequence (DNA): TGTGCCAGCAGTTTACAGCGGGGGGGCGAGCAGTTCTTC. Translation gives CASSLQRGGEQFF. The chain couples TRBV27 to TRBJ2-1, with 10 bases fitting TRBD2. J gave up 10 bases and V 2 bases, and 2 bases lay outside the gene matches. Germline V CDR1 and CDR2: MNHEY, SMNVEV (reference sequence). The length of the CDR3 is 13 residues.

The rearrangement joins TRBV27 to TRBJ2-1, with TRBD2 identical over 11 bases. The CDR3 consists of 13 residues. Germline V gene lookup returns CDR1 MNHEY and CDR2 SMNVEV (reference sequence). Germline trimming cut 5 bases from V and 14 bases from J; bases unmatched to any gene: 8. In DNA, the CDR3 is TGTGCCAGCAGTGGCCTACTAGCGGGAGTTAAGTTCTTC. Amino acid sequence: CASSGLLAGVKFF.

The CDR3: CASGWRNQPQHF. Written as DNA, the CDR3 is TGTGCCAGCGGGTGGAGGAATCAGCCCCAGCATTTT. The chain recombines TRBV27 with TRBJ1-5; no definite D call. The CDR3 runs 12 residues. The germline V gene encodes CDR1 MNHEY and CDR2 SMNVEV (reference sequence). V was trimmed by 8 bases and J by 4 bases, leaving 9 bases between them.